These 27 T cell receptor beta chains originate from one sample sequenced in a study of shared clonotypes between healthy human individuals. Some clones are missing from TCRdb's copy, which holds only in-frame ones; the method was immunoSEQ multiplex PCR. The data hold hundreds of thousands of clones, with almost 97% observed a single time. Sequencing used naive CD4+ T cells sorted from blood. Subset in this sample: CD45RA+ positively selected. The source is a woman aged 25 to 39 in good health.

The chain links TRBV10-2 to TRBJ1-3; D gene ambiguous. There are 12 residues in the CDR3. V lost 7 bases and J lost 4, with 8 bases in between. CDR1 WSHSY and CDR2 SAAADI come from the germline V gene. CDR3 residues: CASKPPGNTIYF. CDR3 nucleotides: TGCGCCAGCAAGCCACCCGGAAACACCATATATTTT.

CDR3 bases: TGTGCCAGTAGTATAGGACTAGCGGGAGGGGAGACCCAGTACTTC. Amino acid sequence: CASSIGLAGGETQYF. V and J are TRBV19 and TRBJ2-5; 14 nucleotides match TRBD2. Germline assignment: CDR1 LNHDA and CDR2 SQIVND (reference sequence). Losses at the gene ends were 1 base for V and 5 bases for J; bases not matched to a gene: 0. The CDR3 loop spans 15 amino acids.

The rearrangement joins TRBV18 to TRBJ1-4, with a tentative D call TRBD1 (5 bases). There are 17 residues in the CDR3. With 3 bases removed from V and 0 bases from J, the gap between germline ends came to 14 bases. Germline CDR1 KGHSH, CDR2 LQKENI. Here the CDR3 reads CASSPMRGTATNEKLFF. The DNA of the CDR3 is TGTGCCAGCTCACCCATGAGGGGCACAGCAACTAATGAAAAACTGTTTTTT.

The V gene is TRBV19, the J gene TRBJ1-4, with TRBD1 as a possible D gene (5 bases). In germline, CDR1 is LNHDA, CDR2 SQIVND (reference sequence). Deletions cut 10 bases from V and 6 bases from J, with 18 bases between. CDR3 length equals 14 residues. CDR3 sequence: CATTRGGTHEKLFF. CDR3 nucleotides: TGTGCCACTACGCGGGGGGGGACCCATGAAAAACTGTTTTTT.

The rearrangement joins TRBV7-9 to TRBJ1-2; D remains unclear. CDR3 length: 14 residues. Trimming stripped 4 bases from V and 4 bases from J, with 13 bases between. The V gene's germline CDR1 is SEHNR and CDR2 FQNEAQ (reference sequence). CDR3: CASSYLGRFYGYTF. The CDR3 DNA sequence: TGTGCCAGCAGCTACCTTGGCAGATTCTATGGCTACACCTTC. Together with reference TRBV7-9 and TRBJ1-2, the CDR3 gives the full variable domain: DTGVSQNPRHKITKRGQNVTFRCDPISEHNRLYWYRQTLGQGPEFLTYFQNEAQLEKSRLLSDRFSAERPKGSFSTLEIQRTEQGDSAMYLCASSYLGRFYGYTFGSGTRLTVV.

The gene calls are TRBV6-1 and TRBJ2-7; no clear D gene. The CDR3 covers 11 residues. V was pared by 10 bases and J by 2 bases, with 9 bases between. Germline V gene data show CDR1 as MNHNS and CDR2 as SASEGT. The CDR3: CAIGRAYEQYF. CDR3 coding DNA: TGTGCCATCGGCCGAGCCTACGAGCAGTACTTC.

The chain links TRBV5-1 to TRBJ2-5; 9 nucleotides agree with TRBD1. The DNA end is more similar to TRBJ2-7, so the J call may be wrong. Germline loops: CDR1 SGHRS, CDR2 YFSETQ. There are 15 residues in the CDR3. This CDR3 is CASSWGQGRYYEQYF. Written as DNA, the CDR3 is TGCGCCAGCAGCTGGGGACAGGGTAGATACTACGAGCAGTACTTC.

The CDR3 coding sequence is TGTACCTCCACTAGGTTGAACACTGAAGCTTTCTTT. Translated: CTSTRLNTEAFF. V usage is TRBV28 and J usage is TRBJ1-1, with D unclear. Germline loops: CDR1 MDHEN, CDR2 SYDVKM. CDR3 length: 12 amino acids.

This clone was seen only once. The chain employs TRBV5-4 and TRBJ2-7; 14 nucleotides agree with TRBD2. Germline lookup yields CDR1 SGHNT and CDR2 YYREEE (reference sequence). Trimming cost V 4 bases and J 0 bases; bases outside gene matches: 3. The CDR3 covers 16 residues. As DNA, the CDR3 is TGTGCCAGCAGCCCCGGGACTAGCGGGAGCTCCTACGAGCAGTACTTC. This encodes CASSPGTSGSSYEQYF.

The V call is TRBV6-4, the J call TRBJ1-2, with D possibly being TRBD1 (5 bases). This CDR3 has 14 residues. The V gene's germline CDR1 is MRHNA and CDR2 SNTAGT. Trimming shortened V by 2 bases and J by 7 bases, and 14 bases separated the two germline ends. The CDR3, as DNA: TGTGCCAGCAGTGACGACGGGCAGGGTGTTGGCTACACCTTC. Translation gives CASSDDGQGVGYTF.

V usage is TRBV30 and J usage is TRBJ2-5; D is ambiguous. The J call is doubtful: the DNA matches TRBJ2-7 better. Germline loops: CDR1 GTSNPN, CDR2 SVGIG (reference sequence). CDR3 size: 13 residues. CDR3 coding DNA: TGTGCCTGGAGCAAGGGTGGCTCCTACGAGCAGTACTTC. Residues: CAWSKGGSYEQYF.

The V gene is TRBV19, the J gene TRBJ2-7; 8 bases agree with TRBD2. Trimming cost V 4 bases and J 1 base; bases outside gene matches: 12. The CDR3 runs 17 residues. Germline V gene sequence: CDR1 LNHDA, CDR2 SQIVND (reference sequence). CDR3 nucleotide sequence: TGTGCCAGTAGTAAAGAGGGCACTAGCGGATTTTCCTACGAGCAGTACTTC. It translates to CASSKEGTSGFSYEQYF.

The V call is TRBV6-5, the J call TRBJ2-7, with a possible D match to TRBD2 (5 bases). The CDR3 is 14 amino acids. V was pared by 4 bases and J by 2 bases, with 12 bases between. Germline-derived CDR1 and CDR2 are MNHEY and SVGAGI. The DNA for the CDR3 is TGTGCCAGCAGTTCCGGGGTTTGGACCTACGAGCAGTACTTC. It encodes CASSSGVWTYEQYF.

Comments on this clone: The same CDR3 arises from other DNA sequences in this sample as well. The gene calls are TRBV5-1 and TRBJ2-1; TRBD2 might be the D (5 bases). The V end was cut by 0 bases, the J end by 4 bases, with 8 bases between. The CDR3 is made up of 14 amino acids. The germline V gene encodes CDR1 SGHRS and CDR2 YFSETQ. CDR3 residues: CASSLVSGYNEQFF. DNA of the CDR3: TGCGCCAGCAGCTTGGTGTCGGGGTACAATGAGCAGTTCTTC.

In nucleotides, the CDR3 is TGTGCCAGCAGCTTGTGGGATTATAACTCTGGAAACACCATATATTTT. Protein sequence: CASSLWDYNSGNTIYF. The rearrangement uses TRBV7-6 and TRBJ1-3; the D is unclear. The V gene's germline CDR1 is SGHVS and CDR2 FNYEAQ. CDR3 length: 16 amino acids. V lost 3 bases to trimming and J lost 0 bases, with 12 bases between them. The whole variable domain, filled in from reference TRBV7-6 and TRBJ1-3, reads GAGVSQSPRYKVTKRGQDVALRCDPISGHVSLYWYRQALGQGPEFLTYFNYEAQQDKSGLPNDRFSAERPEGSISTLTIQRTEQRDSAMYRCASSLWDYNSGNTIYFGEGSWLTVV.

This clone was recorded once. The chain uses TRBV29-1 and TRBJ2-4, with D possibly matching TRBD2 (7 bases). V lost 7 bases to trimming and J lost 8 bases, with 18 bases between them. The CDR3 sequence is 13 residues long. Per germline, CDR1 SQVTM and CDR2 ANQGSEA. CDR3 in DNA: TGCAGCGGATCCTCGGGGGGCAGAGACATTCAGTACTTC. This encodes CSGSSGGRDIQYF.

The rearrangement uses TRBV28 and TRBJ2-1; D unclear. The CDR3 totals 14 residues. V was trimmed by 4 bases and J by 5 bases, leaving 12 bases between them. Per germline, CDR1 MDHEN and CDR2 SYDVKM. CDR3 nucleotides: TGTGCCAGCAGTTCCGGGCCTGATCACAATGAGCAGTTCTTC. Translation: CASSSGPDHNEQFF. The full variable domain, in which reference TRBV28 and TRBJ2-1 provide the parts outside the CDR3, is DVKVTQSSRYLVKRTGEKVFLECVQDMDHENMFWYRQDPGLGLRLIYFSYDVKMKEKGDIPEGYSVSREKKERFSLILESASTNQTSMYLCASSSGPDHNEQFFGPGTRLTVL.

The chain couples TRBV11-2 to TRBJ1-1; D may be TRBD1 (6 bases). Deletions cut 3 bases from V and 8 bases from J, with 13 bases between. Germline values: CDR1 SGHAT, CDR2 FQNNGV. The CDR3 is 13 amino acids. The CDR3 DNA sequence: TGTGCCAGCAGCTTGGATCGCCAGGGGGAAGCTTTCTTT. It yields the protein CASSLDRQGEAFF.

The rearrangement joins TRBV5-1 to TRBJ2-7; D possibly corresponds to TRBD2 (6 bases). Trimming left V 2 bases short and J 0 bases short, with 15 bases between. Germline values: CDR1 SGHRS, CDR2 YFSETQ. This CDR3 contains 16 residues. The chain's CDR3 is CASSLRGSGISYEQYF. CDR3 coding DNA: TGCGCCAGCAGCTTACGGGGTAGCGGTATCTCCTACGAGCAGTACTTC.

This chain joins TRBV6-5 and TRBJ2-6; D might be TRBD2 (6 bases). Per the germline V gene, CDR1 is MNHEY and CDR2 is SVGAGI. Trimming left V 2 bases short and J 4 bases short, with 12 bases between. This CDR3 has 16 residues. The CDR3 loop is CASSYTSSHGANVLTF. The CDR3 DNA follows: TGTGCCAGCAGTTACACTAGCTCTCACGGGGCCAACGTCCTGACTTTC.

This chain links TRBV6-1 with TRBJ2-5, with a weak D call TRBD1 (5 bases). This CDR3 region has 11 residues. V lost 7 bases, J lost 7 bases, and 10 bases lay in between. Germline loops: CDR1 MNHNS, CDR2 SASEGT. The chain's CDR3 is CASTSGLTQYF. In nucleotides, the CDR3 is TGTGCCAGCACCTCAGGGCTGACCCAGTACTTC.

The J gene is TRBJ2-6, the V gene TRBV29-1; D possibly uses TRBD1 or TRBD2 (6 bases each). The length of the CDR3 is 18 residues. Germline V gives CDR1 SQVTM, CDR2 ANQGSEA. V lost 7 bases and J 2 bases, leaving 24 bases between the germline ends. The CDR3 reads CSARVLGGGGPGANVLTF. Here the CDR3 DNA reads TGCAGCGCGAGGGTTCTAGGAGGAGGGGGTCCTGGGGCCAACGTCCTGACTTTC.

This chain joins TRBV4-1 and TRBJ2-3; D perhaps matches TRBD1 (6 bases). V was pared by 2 bases and J by 3 bases, with 15 bases between. This CDR3 region has 16 residues. The germline V gene has CDR1 MGHRA and CDR2 YSYEKL. In DNA, the CDR3 is TGCGCCAGCAGCCAACGGACAGTTTGGAGTACAGATACGCAGTATTTT. This sequence encodes CASSQRTVWSTDTQYF.

The genes are TRBV5-4 and TRBJ1-1; 8 nucleotides match TRBD1. V lost 1 base, J lost 1 base, and 9 bases stayed unmatched. CDR1 SGHNT and CDR2 YYREEE come from the germline V gene (reference sequence). This CDR3 region has 17 residues. The CDR3 DNA sequence: TGTGCCAGCAGCTTGCATGCGGTCAGGGGGCAGAACACTGAAGCTTTCTTT. Amino acids: CASSLHAVRGQNTEAFF. Using reference TRBV5-4 and TRBJ1-1 for the parts outside the CDR3, the full variable domain is ETGVTQSPTHLIKTRGQQVTLRCSSQSGHNTVSWYQQALGQGPQFIFQYYREEENGRGNFPPRFSGLQFPNYSSELNVNALELDDSALYLCASSLHAVRGQNTEAFFGQGTRLTVV.

The chain has TRBV6-1 and TRBJ2-5, with D maybe TRBD2 (6 bases). CDR1 and CDR2 (germline): MNHNS, SASEGT. The CDR3 totals 13 residues. Trimming took off 6 bases at V and 1 base at J, with 9 bases between the two ends. The CDR3 protein is CASRSSAQETQYF. CDR3 DNA: TGTGCCAGCAGATCTAGCGCCCAAGAGACCCAGTACTTC.

The chain employs TRBV18 and TRBJ2-1; TRBD2 is a possible D gene (6 bases). V was clipped by 2 bases and J by 6 bases, with 14 bases between them. Germline V CDR1 and CDR2: KGHSH, LQKENI. The CDR3 spans 15 residues. The CDR3 loop reads CASSPWEVVGNEQFF. The CDR3 DNA follows: TGTGCCAGCTCACCATGGGAGGTAGTAGGCAATGAGCAGTTCTTC.

The chain is built from TRBV5-1 and TRBJ1-5, with D hard to call. Germline V CDR1 and CDR2: SGHRS, YFSETQ. This CDR3 region has 12 residues. V was trimmed by 4 bases and J by 11 bases, leaving 13 bases between them. The CDR3 DNA follows: TGCGCCAGCAGCCATCAGACGCGCACCCAGCATTTT. Translating it yields CASSHQTRTQHF.